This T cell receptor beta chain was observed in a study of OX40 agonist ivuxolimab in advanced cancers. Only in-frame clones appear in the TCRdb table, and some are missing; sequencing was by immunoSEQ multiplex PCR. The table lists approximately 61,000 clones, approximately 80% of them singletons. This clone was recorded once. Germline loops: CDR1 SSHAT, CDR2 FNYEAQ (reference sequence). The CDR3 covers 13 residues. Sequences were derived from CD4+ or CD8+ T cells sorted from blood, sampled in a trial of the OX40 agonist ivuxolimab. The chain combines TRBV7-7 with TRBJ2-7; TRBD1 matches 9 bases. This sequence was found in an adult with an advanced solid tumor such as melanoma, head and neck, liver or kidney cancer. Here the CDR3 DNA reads TGTGCTAGCAGCGCCGGACAGGGGCGAGAGCAGTACGTC. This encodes CASSAGQGREQYV.